Listed below are T cell receptor beta chains from one sample, sequenced in a study of control samples from healthy donors and cancer patients. Produced via immunoSEQ multiplex PCR; TCRdb's table is partial and in-frame only. Altogether around 94,000 clones are present, 92% being singletons, with the ten largest covering about 2.5%. The sample consisted of blood. These receptors originate from a woman aged 18 to 35 in good health. The CDR3 runs from the conserved cysteine through the conserved F or W. The D gene is left open where the match is weak. A row's size may be missing; if present it is once, few, many or a size class.

clone_size	v_call	j_call	d_call	cdr3_aa	cdr3_nt
.	TRBV11-2	TRBJ1-3	.	CASSLGVNTIYF	TGTGCCAGCAGCTTAGGTGTAAACACCATATATTTT
.	TRBV27	TRBJ1-2	.	CASKDGSLYGYTF	TGTGCCAGCAAGGACGGATCCCTCTATGGCTACACCTTC
.	TRBV6-5	TRBJ1-2	TRBD1	CASSSGTVVLAF	TGTGCCAGCAGCTCCGGGACAGTTGTTTTAGCCTTC
.	TRBV20-1	TRBJ1-2	.	CSAREGDGYTF	TGCAGTGCTAGAGAGGGGGATGGCTACACCTTC
few	TRBV5-4	TRBJ1-2	.	CASSLGSNYGYTF	TGTGCCAGCAGCTTGGGCTCTAACTATGGCTACACCTTC
.	TRBV24-1	TRBJ2-2	.	CATKGTTTGELFF	TGTGCCACCAAAGGGACAACCACCGGGGAGCTGTTTTTT
.	TRBV28	TRBJ2-1	.	CASTTVDYEYNEQFF	TGTGCCAGCACCACTGTCGACTACGAGTACAATGAGCAGTTCTTC
.	TRBV3-1/TRBV3-2	TRBJ2-1	.	CASSQVGGEDLFF	TGTGCCAGCAGCCAGGTAGGGGGGGAGGATCTGTTCTTC
once	TRBV4-2	TRBJ2-5	.	CASSQDTQSGQETQYF	TGTGCCAGCAGCCAAGACACGCAGTCTGGTCAAGAGACCCAGTACTTC
.	TRBV5-1	TRBJ2-5	TRBD2	CASSSLLAGEGTQYF	TGCGCCAGCAGCTCCTTACTAGCGGGAGAGGGGACCCAGTACTTC
.	TRBV10-1	TRBJ2-5	.	CASSGGSQRQTQYF	TGCGCCAGCAGTGGCGGATCTCAACGTCAGACCCAGTACTTC
.	TRBV6-5	TRBJ2-1	.	CASSYGQEMDEQFF	TGTGCCAGCAGTTATGGGCAGGAGATGGATGAGCAGTTCTTC
.	TRBV18	TRBJ2-1	TRBD1	CASSPRQGVDEQFF	TGTGCCAGCTCACCAAGGCAGGGGGTGGATGAGCAGTTCTTC
once	TRBV3-1/TRBV3-2	TRBJ1-5	.	CASSPRGGGQPQHF	TGTGCCAGCAGCCCCCGAGGCGGGGGCCAGCCCCAGCATTTT
.	TRBV15	TRBJ2-7	.	CATSRDLEGSSYEQYF	TGTGCCACCAGCAGAGATCTGGAGGGAAGCTCCTACGAGCAGTACTTC
.	TRBV5-1	TRBJ2-5	TRBD2	CASSLTATSGGRETQYF	TGCGCCAGCAGCTTGACCGCGACTAGCGGGGGTAGGGAGACCCAGTACTTC
.	TRBV2	TRBJ2-7	.	CASSEVMRHLSYEQYF	TGTGCCAGCAGTGAAGTCATGAGACACCTCTCCTACGAGCAGTACTTC
.	TRBV5-1	TRBJ1-2	.	CASGSGQINYGYTF	TGCGCCAGCGGATCCGGACAGATCAACTATGGCTACACCTTC
.	TRBV4-1	TRBJ1-5	.	CASSQDGVSQPQHF	TGCGCCAGCAGCCAAGATGGGGTAAGTCAGCCCCAGCATTTT
.	TRBV7-3	TRBJ2-1	TRBD2	CASSQILAGGTYNEQFF	TGTGCCAGCAGCCAGATACTAGCGGGAGGGACGTACAATGAGCAGTTCTTC
.	TRBV7-9	TRBJ1-1	.	CASSLLGGRLNTEAFF	TGTGCCAGCAGCTTACTTGGGGGGAGATTGAACACTGAAGCTTTCTTT
.	TRBV5-1	TRBJ1-2	.	CASSLDHGGRSYGYTF	TGCGCCAGCAGCTTGGACCACGGGGGGCGCAGCTATGGCTACACCTTC
.	TRBV2	TRBJ1-3	.	CASSGGFRNTIYF	TGTGCCAGCAGTGGAGGATTTAGAAACACCATATATTTT
.	TRBV30	TRBJ1-1	.	CAWSPPEAFF	TGTGCCTGGAGTCCGCCCGAAGCTTTCTTT
.	TRBV5-1	TRBJ2-5	.	CASSLFETGTRTQYF	TGCGCCAGCAGCTTGTTCGAGACAGGTACGCGGACCCAGTACTTC
.	TRBV27	TRBJ2-1	TRBD2	CASSLYFPAGSSNEQFF	TGTGCCAGCAGTTTGTACTTTCCAGCGGGATCGTCGAATGAGCAGTTCTTC
.	TRBV11-3	TRBJ1-1	TRBD1	CASSPMTGDEAFF	TGTGCCAGCAGCCCGATGACAGGGGATGAAGCTTTCTTT
.	TRBV6-2/TRBV6-3	TRBJ2-7	.	CASSFPLDANQVLEQYF	TGTGCCAGCAGTTTTCCTTTAGACGCAAACCAGGTCCTCGAGCAGTACTTC
.	TRBV11-2	TRBJ2-7	.	CASSPNWGGDEQYF	TGTGCCAGCAGCCCTAATTGGGGTGGTGACGAGCAGTACTTC
.	TRBV5-1	TRBJ1-1	.	CASSLNTEAFF	TGCGCCAGCAGCTTAAACACTGAAGCTTTCTTT
.	TRBV19	TRBJ1-3	.	CASSIVGNTIYF	TGTGCCAGTAGTATAGTCGGAAACACCATATATTTT
.	TRBV30	TRBJ1-6	.	CAWRARGPNNSPLHF	TGTGCCTGGAGAGCGCGGGGGCCGAATAATTCACCCCTCCACTTT
.	TRBV6-2/TRBV6-3	TRBJ1-4	.	CASSYFGNEKLFF	TGTGCCAGCAGTTACTTCGGTAATGAAAAACTGTTTTTT
.	TRBV3-1/TRBV3-2	TRBJ2-5	TRBD1	CASSRTGERTQYF	TGTGCCAGCAGCCGGACAGGGGAGCGGACCCAGTACTTC
.	TRBV5-6	TRBJ2-7	.	CASSFLRSGADEQYF	TGTGCCAGCAGCTTTTTGAGATCAGGGGCTGACGAGCAGTACTTC
.	TRBV29-1	TRBJ2-2	TRBD1	CSVELPSGGVGELFF	TGCAGCGTGGAACTACCATCAGGGGGCGTCGGGGAGCTGTTTTTT
.	TRBV19	TRBJ2-7	.	CASAWGPSGGYEQYF	TGTGCCAGTGCGTGGGGCCCCTCAGGTGGCTACGAGCAGTACTTC
.	TRBV7-6	TRBJ2-5	.	CASSLDGGTLKETQYF	TGTGCCAGCAGCTTAGATGGCGGGACACTCAAAGAGACCCAGTACTTC
.	TRBV6-5	TRBJ1-4	TRBD1	CASSITTGVNEKLFF	TGTGCCAGCTCGATCACGACAGGGGTTAATGAAAAACTGTTTTTT
.	TRBV29-1	TRBJ2-7	.	CSVVNRATYEQYF	TGCAGCGTTGTCAACAGGGCGACCTACGAGCAGTACTTC
.	TRBV28	TRBJ2-2	TRBD2	CASSLNAGVGTGELFF	TGTGCCAGCAGTTTAAACGCGGGAGTGGGCACCGGGGAGCTGTTTTTT
.	TRBV6-5	TRBJ2-3	.	CASSPRGRPTDTQYF	TGTGCCAGCAGCCCGCGGGGGCGCCCCACAGATACGCAGTATTTT
.	TRBV7-4	TRBJ1-1	.	CASSLVTTEAFF	TGTGCCAGCAGCCTGGTGACCACTGAAGCTTTCTTT
.	TRBV6-5	TRBJ2-7	TRBD1	CASSYGQGGNEQYF	TGTGCCAGCAGTTACGGACAGGGTGGTAACGAGCAGTACTTC
.	TRBV4-3	TRBJ2-5	.	CASSQDFETQYF	TGCGCCAGCAGCCAAGATTTCGAGACCCAGTACTTC
.	TRBV7-2	TRBJ2-7	TRBD2	CASSSRGSGWSEQYF	TGTGCCAGCAGCTCTCGGGGTAGCGGGTGGAGCGAGCAGTACTTC
.	TRBV7-6	TRBJ2-6	.	CASSFGNSGANVLTF	TGTGCCAGCAGCTTCGGGAACTCTGGGGCCAACGTCCTGACTTTC
.	TRBV6-5	TRBJ1-1	.	CASQSPYMNTEAFF	TGTGCCAGCCAATCACCCTATATGAACACTGAAGCTTTCTTT
.	TRBV5-1	TRBJ2-5	TRBD2	CASRAGQETQYF	TGCGCCAGCAGAGCGGGACAAGAGACCCAGTACTTC
.	TRBV7-2	TRBJ2-1	TRBD2	CASSLELAGGSNEQFF	TGTGCCAGCAGCTTAGAGCTAGCGGGGGGGTCAAATGAGCAGTTCTTC
.	TRBV6-6	TRBJ1-3	.	CASSYMAGGNTIYF	TGTGCCAGCAGTTATATGGCAGGGGGAAACACCATATATTTT
.	TRBV4-1	TRBJ2-2	TRBD1	CASSQEGLTRGHGELFF	TGCGCCAGCAGCCAAGAGGGGCTAACGAGGGGGCACGGGGAGCTGTTTTTT
once	TRBV5-8	TRBJ1-1	.	CASSLVQFQSTEAFF	TGTGCCAGCAGCTTGGTACAGTTTCAATCCACTGAAGCTTTCTTT
once	TRBV11-2	TRBJ2-2	TRBD1	CASSLVGTGQTGELFF	TGTGCCAGCAGCTTAGTCGGGACAGGTCAAACCGGGGAGCTGTTTTTT
once	TRBV11-3	TRBJ1-2	TRBD1	CASSPYGTGDGYTF	TGTGCCAGCAGCCCCTATGGGACAGGGGACGGCTACACCTTC
.	TRBV24-1	TRBJ2-7	.	CATSERGPLYEQYF	TGTGCCACCAGTGAGAGGGGACCCCTCTACGAGCAGTACTTC
.	TRBV6-5	TRBJ1-1	.	CASTEVPNTEAFF	TGTGCCAGCACCGAAGTCCCGAACACTGAAGCTTTCTTT
.	TRBV28	TRBJ1-5	.	CASSLTSGLNSNQPQHF	TGTGCCAGCAGTTTAACAAGCGGGCTTAATAGCAATCAGCCCCAGCATTTT
.	TRBV11-2	TRBJ1-6	.	CASSPMEENSPLHF	TGTGCCAGCAGCCCCATGGAGGAAAATTCACCCCTCCACTTT